These T cell receptor beta chains were read from a single sample in a study of T-cell memory formation after mild COVID-19. TCRdb reanalysed the 5' RACE reads using MiXCR and keeps one entry per CDR3 protein. The profile shows hundreds of thousands of distinct CDR3 sequences, less than 25% of them singletons. The sequenced sample consisted of PBMCs or a T cell subset sorted from them (not recorded which). The receptors come from an adult woman who had mild COVID-19 (a few samples of this study predate the infection). Cell type and time point are not known. CDR3s include the opening cysteine and the closing phenylalanine or tryptophan. The order of the fields is V gene, D gene, clone size, J gene, CDR3 DNA, CDR3 protein. A D gene is named only where the DNA matches it firmly. Clone sizes are given selectively: once, few, many, or a class where the clone is expanded.

TRBV15,NA,once,TRBJ1-5,TGTGCCACCAGCAGAGATAAGGGCGGCGGCATTAGCAATCAGCCCCAGCATTTT,CATSRDKGGGISNQPQHF
TRBV5-5,TRBD1,many,TRBJ1-2,TGTGCCAGCAGCGTAATGCCGGGACAGGCGTATGGCTACACCTTC,CASSVMPGQAYGYTF
TRBV7-2,NA,NA,TRBJ2-7,TGTGCCAGCAGCCCATTTCGCGCGCCCGGCGAGCAGTACTTC,CASSPFRAPGEQYF
TRBV5-1,NA,NA,TRBJ1-5,TGCGCCAGCAGCTTGGGGACCGACGGGAATCAGCCCCAGCATTTT,CASSLGTDGNQPQHF
TRBV7-9,TRBD2,few,TRBJ2-1,TGTGCCAGCAGTCGGACTAGCGGCAACCCGAGCTCCTACAATGAGCAGTTCTTC,CASSRTSGNPSSYNEQFF
TRBV15,NA,few,TRBJ2-4,TGTGCCACCAGCAGAGAGGTGGGACGTTGGGCGTTC,CATSREVGRWAF
TRBV11-2,NA,NA,TRBJ2-2,TGTGCCAGCAGCTTAACCGGCCCGGGGGCGCAAACCGGGGAGCTGTTTTTT,CASSLTGPGAQTGELFF
TRBV5-1,NA,few,TRBJ2-7,TGCGCCAGCAGTCTGGGGGGGACAGGCTCCTACGAGCAGTACTTC,CASSLGGTGSYEQYF
TRBV5-1,TRBD2,many,TRBJ2-1,TGCGCCAGCAGCTTGGCCGGGACTAGCGGGAACAATGAGCAGTTCTTC,CASSLAGTSGNNEQFF
TRBV10-3,NA,many,TRBJ2-7,TGTGCCATCGGGGACTCACAGGGTACGGGGGAGCAGTACTTC,CAIGDSQGTGEQYF
TRBV4-1,TRBD1,NA,TRBJ2-7,TGCGCCAGCAGCCGAGAGGGGACAGGGACCTACGAGCAGTACTTC,CASSREGTGTYEQYF
TRBV11-2,NA,NA,TRBJ1-2,TGTGCCAGCAGCTTTGGAATCTGGAATGGCTACACCTTC,CASSFGIWNGYTF
TRBV19,NA,few,TRBJ2-7,TGTGCCAGTAGTATAGATCGTTTCAGATTTACGTCGTACGAGCAGTACTTC,CASSIDRFRFTSYEQYF
TRBV20-1,TRBD1,NA,TRBJ2-1,TGCAGTGCCAATGACAGGGGGAAGCAGTTCTTC,CSANDRGKQFF
TRBV5-1,TRBD1,NA,TRBJ1-1,TGCGCCAGCAGCTTGGGTGGGACAGGGCTCACTGAAGCTTTCTTT,CASSLGGTGLTEAFF
TRBV6-5,TRBD2,few,TRBJ2-7,TGTGCCAGCAGTTACTTACCGACTAGCGGGAACGAGCAGTACTTC,CASSYLPTSGNEQYF
TRBV6-5,NA,NA,TRBJ2-7,TGTGCCAGCGGGCGGGACTTCGGCTCCTACGAGCAGTACTTC,CASGRDFGSYEQYF
TRBV3-1,TRBD1,few,TRBJ1-2,TGTGCCAGCAGCCAAGATCGACAGGGTGCGAGTGGCTACACCTTC,CASSQDRQGASGYTF